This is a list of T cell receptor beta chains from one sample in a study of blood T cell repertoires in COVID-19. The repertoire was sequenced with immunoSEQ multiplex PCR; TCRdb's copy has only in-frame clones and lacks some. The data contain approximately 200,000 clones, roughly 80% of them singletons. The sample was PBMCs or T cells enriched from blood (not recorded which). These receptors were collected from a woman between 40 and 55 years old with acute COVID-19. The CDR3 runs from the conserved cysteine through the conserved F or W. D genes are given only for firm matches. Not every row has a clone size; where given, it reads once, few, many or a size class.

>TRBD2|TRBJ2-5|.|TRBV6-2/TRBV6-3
CASSYPLAGGLQETQYF
TGTGCCAGCAGTTACCCCCTAGCGGGGGGGCTCCAAGAGACCCAGTACTTC
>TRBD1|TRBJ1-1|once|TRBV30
CAWSVLGQANTEAFF
TGTGCCTGGAGTGTACTTGGACAGGCGAACACTGAAGCTTTCTTT
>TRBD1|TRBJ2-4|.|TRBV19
CASSIVNWGQGSGDIQYF
TGTGCCAGTAGTATAGTTAATTGGGGACAGGGGTCCGGAGACATTCAGTACTTC
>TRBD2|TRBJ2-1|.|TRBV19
CASSRGLVYNEQFF
TGTGCCAGTAGTAGGGGACTAGTATACAATGAGCAGTTCTTC
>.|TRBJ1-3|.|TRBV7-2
CASTDHFQVTGNTIYF
TGTGCCAGCACCGATCACTTCCAGGTGACTGGAAACACCATATATTTT
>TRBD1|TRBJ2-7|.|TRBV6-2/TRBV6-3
CASSYTKRKGAHIYEQYF
TGTGCCAGCAGTTACACGAAGCGTAAGGGGGCGCATATCTACGAGCAGTACTTC
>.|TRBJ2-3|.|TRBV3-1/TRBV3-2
CASSQGRVSTDTQYF
TGTGCCAGCAGCCAAGGGAGGGTAAGCACAGATACGCAGTATTTT
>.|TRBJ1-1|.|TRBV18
CASSSSPGQLNTEAFF
TGTGCCAGCTCGTCCAGTCCGGGACAACTGAACACTGAAGCTTTCTTT
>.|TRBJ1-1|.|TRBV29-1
CSVVPRGGTEAFF
TGCAGCGTTGTACCCCGCGGGGGGACTGAAGCTTTCTTT
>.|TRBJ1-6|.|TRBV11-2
CASSLALDQALHF
TGTGCCAGCAGCTTGGCTCTGGATCAGGCCCTCCACTTT
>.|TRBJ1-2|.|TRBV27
CASSLHGGGYGYTF
TGTGCCAGCAGTTTACACGGGGGGGGATATGGCTACACCTTC
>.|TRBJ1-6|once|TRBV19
CASTGYNSPLHF
TGTGCCAGTACGGGGTATAATTCACCCCTCCACTTT
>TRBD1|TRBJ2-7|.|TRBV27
CASSFGTGTYEQYF
TGTGCCAGCAGTTTTGGGACAGGGACTTACGAGCAGTACTTC
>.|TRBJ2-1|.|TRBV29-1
CSVDSPGDEQFF
TGCAGCGTAGACAGTCCAGGGGATGAGCAGTTCTTC
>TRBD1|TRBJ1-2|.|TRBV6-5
CASSRQGLGGGYTF
TGTGCCAGCAGTCGACAGGGGCTCGGCGGGGGCTACACCTTC
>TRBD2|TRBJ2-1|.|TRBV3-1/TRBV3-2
CASSQWTSGRGNEQFF
TGTGCCAGCAGCCAGTGGACTAGCGGGAGGGGTAATGAGCAGTTCTTC
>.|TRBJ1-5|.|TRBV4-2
CASSQDGPGEGGVNQPQHF
TGTGCCAGCAGCCAAGATGGCCCAGGGGAAGGTGGAGTTAATCAGCCCCAGCATTTT
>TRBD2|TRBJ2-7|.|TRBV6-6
CASSLRTSGVIYEQYF
TGTGCCAGCAGTTTGAGGACTAGCGGGGTTATCTACGAGCAGTACTTC
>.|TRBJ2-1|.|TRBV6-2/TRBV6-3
CASSYSRISYNEQFF
TGTGCCAGCAGTTACTCGAGGATCTCCTACAATGAGCAGTTCTTC
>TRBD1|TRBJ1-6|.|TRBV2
CASSGDRGLNSPLHF
TGTGCCAGCAGCGGGGACAGGGGGCTTAATTCACCCCTCCACTTT
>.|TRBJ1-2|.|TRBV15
CATSRKSPGAGYTF
TGTGCCACCAGCAGAAAATCCCCAGGGGCGGGCTACACCTTC
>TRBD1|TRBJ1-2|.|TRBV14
CASSQGTGLNYGYTF
TGTGCCAGCAGCCAGGGGACAGGGCTTAACTATGGCTACACCTTC
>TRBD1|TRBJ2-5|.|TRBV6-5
CASSYSDRGQETQYF
TGTGCCAGCAGTTACTCCGACAGGGGACAGGAGACCCAGTACTTC
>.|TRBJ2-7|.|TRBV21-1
CASKEASGSVSSYEQYF
TGTGCCAGCAAGGAAGCTAGCGGGAGTGTGAGCTCCTACGAGCAGTACTTC
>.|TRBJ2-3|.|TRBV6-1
CASSEVLETPRGTQYF
TGTGCCAGCAGTGAAGTGCTGGAGACTCCAAGAGGTACGCAGTATTTT
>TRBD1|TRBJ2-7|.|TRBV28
CASSSGQIGTGLGVHEQYF
TGTGCCAGCAGTTCCGGGCAAATAGGGACAGGGTTGGGTGTCCACGAGCAGTACTTC
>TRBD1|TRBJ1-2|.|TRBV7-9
CASSYGQAGYTF
TGTGCCAGCAGCTACGGACAGGCGGGCTACACCTTC
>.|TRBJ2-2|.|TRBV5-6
CASSFGGTNTGELFF
TGTGCCAGCAGCTTTGGGGGGACGAACACCGGGGAGCTGTTTTTT
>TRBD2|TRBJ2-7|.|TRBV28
CASGVAGGPAYEQYF
TGTGCCAGCGGGGTAGCGGGAGGGCCCGCCTACGAGCAGTACTTC
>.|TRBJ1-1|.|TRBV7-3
CASSREAFF
TGTGCCAGCAGCCGTGAAGCTTTCTTT
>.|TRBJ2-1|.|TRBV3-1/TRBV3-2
CASSQAGTTGQNEQFF
TGTGCCAGCAGCCAAGCCGGGACTACAGGACAGAATGAGCAGTTCTTC
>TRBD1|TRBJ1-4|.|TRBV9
CASSPEGQSNEKLFF
TGTGCCAGCAGCCCAGAGGGACAGTCTAATGAAAAACTGTTTTTT
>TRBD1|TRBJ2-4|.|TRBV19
CASSIVVGQGGNIQYF
TGTGCCAGTAGTATTGTAGTGGGACAGGGGGGAAACATTCAGTACTTC
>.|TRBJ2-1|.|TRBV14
CASSQGGGVRQFF
TGTGCCAGCAGCCAAGGAGGAGGGGTGAGGCAGTTCTTC
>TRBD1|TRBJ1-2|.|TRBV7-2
CASSSSWGQGYGYTF
TGTGCCAGCAGCTCTAGCTGGGGACAGGGCTATGGCTACACCTTC
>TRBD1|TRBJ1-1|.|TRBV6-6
CASKKTRGQGNTEAFF
TGTGCCAGCAAGAAAACCCGGGGACAGGGGAACACTGAAGCTTTCTTT
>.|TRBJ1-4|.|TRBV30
CAWSVYINEKLFF
TGTGCCTGGAGTGTTTATATAAATGAAAAACTGTTTTTT
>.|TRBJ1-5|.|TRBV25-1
CASSAGGQGSQPQHF
TGTGCCAGCAGTGCAGGCGGGCAGGGGTCACAGCCCCAGCATTTT
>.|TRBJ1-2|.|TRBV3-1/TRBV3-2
CASSQTRSYGYTF
TGTGCCAGCAGCCAAACCAGGTCGTATGGCTACACCTTC
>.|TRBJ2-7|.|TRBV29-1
CSVLLPNYEQYF
TGCAGCGTTTTGTTGCCTAACTACGAGCAGTACTTC
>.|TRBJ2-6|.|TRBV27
CASSFTQGANVLTF
TGTGCCAGCAGTTTTACGCAGGGGGCCAACGTCCTGACTTTC
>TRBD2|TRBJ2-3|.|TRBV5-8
CASSWPGLAGGTDTQYF
TGTGCCAGCAGCTGGCCCGGACTAGCGGGAGGAACAGATACGCAGTATTTT
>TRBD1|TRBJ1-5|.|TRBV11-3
CAGQGAYNQPQHF
TGTGCCGGACAGGGGGCGTACAATCAGCCCCAGCATTTT
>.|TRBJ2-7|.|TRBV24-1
CATSDLQGGRYEQYF
TGTGCCACCAGTGATTTACAGGGTGGTCGGTACGAGCAGTACTTC
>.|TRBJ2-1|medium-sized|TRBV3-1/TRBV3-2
CASSQVQLERKQFF
TGTGCCAGCAGCCAAGTCCAGTTGGAGAGGAAGCAGTTCTTC
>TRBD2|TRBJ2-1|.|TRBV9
CASSVGGGREVNEQFF
TGTGCCAGCAGCGTAGGAGGAGGGAGGGAGGTTAATGAGCAGTTCTTC
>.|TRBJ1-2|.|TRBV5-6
CASSTYGYGYTF
TGTGCCAGCAGCACGTACGGCTATGGCTACACCTTC